A selection of T cell receptor beta chains follows, all from one sample in a study of beta chain features in type 1 diabetes. Data came from immunoSEQ multiplex PCR; TCRdb stores just in-frame clones and leaves some out. The sample holds under 300,000 clones, approximately 16% seen once. The sequenced sample was naive CD4+ T cells from blood. These receptors came from a man aged 25 to 40 with type 1 diabetes. CDR3s include the opening cysteine and the closing phenylalanine or tryptophan. The D gene is left open where the match is weak. Expanded clones are given a class, and other clones once, few, many or no size at all.

>TRBJ2-4|-|-|TRBV11-2
CASSPGLLNIQYF
TGTGCCAGCAGCCCCGGACTGTTAAACATTCAGTACTTC
>TRBJ2-5|-|-|TRBV21-1
CASSLGRDRWPQETQYF
TGTGCCAGCAGCTTGGGCAGAGACAGATGGCCTCAAGAGACCCAGTACTTC
>TRBJ2-5|TRBD2|once|TRBV14
CASSPLGLAGQETQYF
TGTGCCAGCAGCCCTTTGGGACTAGCGGGTCAAGAGACCCAGTACTTC
>TRBJ2-7|TRBD2|few|TRBV15
CATRVTSGGGEQYF
TGTGCCACCAGGGTAACTAGCGGAGGTGGTGAGCAGTACTTC
>TRBJ2-1|-|-|TRBV9
CASSVDRTYGEQFF
TGTGCCAGCAGCGTTGACAGGACCTACGGTGAGCAGTTCTTC
>TRBJ2-5|TRBD1|few|TRBV28
CASSSGQAQETQYF
TGTGCCAGCAGTTCCGGACAGGCTCAAGAGACCCAGTACTTC
>TRBJ2-1|TRBD2|few|TRBV4-1
CASSQGTSGSSYNEQFF
TGCGCCAGCAGCCAGGGGACTAGCGGGAGCTCCTACAATGAGCAGTTCTTC
>TRBJ2-7|TRBD1|few|TRBV7-2
CASSSTGAVDEQYF
TGTGCCAGCAGCTCGACAGGGGCAGTCGACGAGCAGTACTTC
>TRBJ1-1|TRBD1|-|TRBV10-3
CAIRPTGGGTEAFF
TGTGCCATCAGGCCAACAGGGGGGGGCACTGAAGCTTTCTTT
>TRBJ1-2|-|few|TRBV5-1
CASSLNPVRSDGYTF
TGCGCCAGCAGCTTGAATCCAGTCCGTAGCGATGGCTACACCTTC
>TRBJ1-5|-|-|TRBV7-4
CASSLGARERGIQPQHF
TGTGCCAGCAGCTTAGGTGCTAGGGAGAGGGGCATTCAGCCCCAGCATTTT
>TRBJ2-5|-|-|TRBV10-3
CAIKGETTETQYF
TGTGCCATCAAAGGGGAGACAACGGAGACCCAGTACTTC
>TRBJ1-1|-|-|TRBV30
CAWSVIRNRNTEAFF
TGTGCCTGGAGTGTCATACGCAACCGGAACACTGAAGCTTTCTTT
>TRBJ2-5|TRBD1|few|TRBV5-1
CASSFGTGEETQYF
TGCGCCAGCAGCTTCGGGACAGGGGAAGAGACCCAGTACTTC
>TRBJ2-1|-|-|TRBV9
CASSFPAGHNEQFF
TGTGCCAGCAGCTTTCCAGCGGGTCACAATGAGCAGTTCTTC
>TRBJ1-4|TRBD1|few|TRBV25-1
CASSAVPGGLGFEKLFF
TGTGCCAGCAGTGCAGTACCAGGGGGACTGGGGTTTGAAAAACTGTTTTTT
>TRBJ2-1|-|few|TRBV5-1
CASSLRQGHNEQFF
TGCGCCAGCAGCTTGAGGCAGGGCCACAATGAGCAGTTCTTC
>TRBJ2-1|TRBD2|few|TRBV18
CASSRGSSYNEQFF
TGTGCCAGCTCACGCGGGAGCTCCTACAATGAGCAGTTCTTC
>TRBJ2-5|-|few|TRBV5-1
CASSFTETQYF
TGCGCCAGCAGCTTCACGGAGACCCAGTACTTC
>TRBJ2-4|-|few|TRBV7-9
CASSFRGSAKNIQYF
TGTGCCAGCAGCTTCAGGGGAAGTGCCAAAAACATTCAGTACTTC
>TRBJ1-1|-|-|TRBV10-3
CAISEGLGTEAFF
TGTGCCATCAGTGAGGGCTTGGGCACTGAAGCTTTCTTT
>TRBJ2-7|TRBD1|few|TRBV5-4
CASSYGQGNYEQYF
TGTGCCAGCAGCTACGGACAGGGCAACTACGAGCAGTACTTC
>TRBJ1-3|-|few|TRBV30
CAWIPGSGNTIYF
TGTGCCTGGATCCCCGGGTCTGGAAACACCATATATTTT
>TRBJ2-1|-|few|TRBV28
CASSPLSADSYNEQFF
TGTGCCAGCAGTCCCCTCTCAGCGGACTCCTACAATGAGCAGTTCTTC
>TRBJ2-1|-|-|TRBV5-4
CASSFATSSYNEQFF
TGTGCCAGCAGCTTTGCTACATCATCCTACAATGAGCAGTTCTTC
>TRBJ2-5|-|few|TRBV2
CASSVQETQYF
TGTGCCAGCAGTGTCCAAGAGACCCAGTACTTC
>TRBJ1-1|-|-|TRBV29-1
CSVDTVRNTEAFF
TGCAGCGTTGATACAGTCCGGAACACTGAAGCTTTCTTT
>TRBJ2-3|-|-|TRBV4-3
CASSQETSTDTQYF
TGCGCCAGCAGCCAAGAGACTAGCACAGATACGCAGTATTTT